These T cell receptor beta chains were read from a single sample in a study of human T cells and chemical hapten exposure. Via MiXCR, TCRdb re-called the RACE reads, giving one row per CDR3 protein. This table holds about 380,000 distinct CDR3 sequences, about 4.4% found once. Specimen: whole blood, collected in connection with sensitization to the hapten diphenylcyclopropenone (DPC). The origin of the receptors is a woman between 50 and 59 years old with alopecia areata. Some clones in this sample may be carry-over from other donors' samples. The CDR3 runs from the conserved cysteine through the conserved F or W. D genes are given only for firm matches. Not all rows give a size; the values are once, few, many and, for expanded clones, a class.

V gene,D gene,clone size,J gene,CDR3 DNA,CDR3 protein
TRBV6-6,-,many,TRBJ2-7,TGTGCCAGCAGTTACGAGGGCGGGTCTACCTACGAGCAGTACTTC,CASSYEGGSTYEQYF
TRBV5-5,-,many,TRBJ2-3,TGTGCCAGCAGCTTGTCTAGCGCACCAGATACGCAGTATTTT,CASSLSSAPDTQYF
TRBV28,-,many,TRBJ2-3,TGTGCCAGCAGTTTAGGTCCCAGCGGGAGCACAGATACGCAGTATTTT,CASSLGPSGSTDTQYF
TRBV27,-,many,TRBJ1-1,TGTGCCAGCAGTTTATGGGACAAGAACACTGAAGCTTTCTTT,CASSLWDKNTEAFF
TRBV6-6,-,few,TRBJ1-1,TGTGCCAGCAGTTACTCTGCGGCGAACACTGAAGCTTTCTTT,CASSYSAANTEAFF
TRBV29-1,-,few,TRBJ1-1,TGCAGCGTTGAAGATGAGGTGGGCAGCATGAACACTGAAGCTTTCTTT,CSVEDEVGSMNTEAFF
TRBV2,-,few,TRBJ1-2,TGTGCCAGCAGTGCGACGGAGAACTATGGCTACACCTTC,CASSATENYGYTF
TRBV6-5,-,many,TRBJ1-6,TGTGCCAGCTCGCAGGGAGCCTATAATTCACCCCTCCACTTT,CASSQGAYNSPLHF
TRBV9,TRBD2,many,TRBJ2-1,TGTGCCAGCAGCTTTGGACTAGCGGGGGGGCCCTACAATGAGCAGTTCTTC,CASSFGLAGGPYNEQFF
TRBV19,TRBD2,many,TRBJ2-1,TGTGCCAGTAGGTTAGCGGGAGGGTACAATGAGCAGTTCTTC,CASRLAGGYNEQFF
TRBV6-2/TRBV6-3,TRBD2,many,TRBJ2-1,TGTGCCAGCAGACACCAACTAGCGGGAGGCTACAATGAGCAGTTCTTC,CASRHQLAGGYNEQFF
TRBV11-2,-,-,TRBJ2-1,TGTGCCAGCAGCCCCCTTAGTGGGCCCTACAATGAGCAGTTCTTC,CASSPLSGPYNEQFF
TRBV2,-,-,TRBJ2-7,TGTGCCAGCAGCGGGGGACTCTCCCACGAGCAGTACTTC,CASSGGLSHEQYF
TRBV13,TRBD1,few,TRBJ1-1,TGTGCCAGCAGCCCGACAGGGGACCCTGAAGCTTTCTTT,CASSPTGDPEAFF
TRBV4-2,-,many,TRBJ2-3,TGTGCCAGCAGCCAAGTTGGTGCGGGGACAGATACGCAGTATTTT,CASSQVGAGTDTQYF
TRBV2,-,few,TRBJ2-3,TGTGCCAGCAGTGAAGACAGGGCGCATACGCAGTATTTT,CASSEDRAHTQYF
TRBV10-3,TRBD2,many,TRBJ2-3,TGTGCCATCTCCCGACTAGCGGGGGGTACAGATACGCAGTATTTT,CAISRLAGGTDTQYF
TRBV7-2,TRBD2,-,TRBJ2-1,TGTGCCAGCAGCTTGACTAGCGGACCCTTCAATGAGCAGTTCTTC,CASSLTSGPFNEQFF
TRBV9,TRBD1,-,TRBJ2-6,TGTGCCAGCAGCGGGACTACAGGGGGCGTTGGGGCCAACGTCCTGACTTTC,CASSGTTGGVGANVLTF
TRBV9,-,many,TRBJ2-7,TGTGCCAGCAGCGAACAGCCAGGGGACGAGCAGTACTTC,CASSEQPGDEQYF
TRBV7-8,TRBD1,few,TRBJ1-4,TGTGCCAGCAGCACAAGGGGGCATGAAAAACTGTTTTTT,CASSTRGHEKLFF
TRBV19,-,-,TRBJ1-5,TGTGCCAGACAAAAGACGGAGTCCGTACTTATCTTCAATCAGCCCCAGCATTTT,CARQKTESVLIFNQPQHF
TRBV24-1,TRBD1,-,TRBJ1-3,TGTGCCACCAGTGATTTCTTCAGGGGGTCCGGAAACACCATATATTTT,CATSDFFRGSGNTIYF
TRBV6-5,-,few,TRBJ1-2,TGTGCCAGCAGTTCGCCGGGACACCTAGGCAATGGCTACACCTTC,CASSSPGHLGNGYTF
TRBV5-4,-,-,TRBJ1-3,TGTGCCAGCTGGGTGGCCAGGGCGCGGGGAAACACCATATATTTT,CASWVARARGNTIYF
TRBV5-4,-,many,TRBJ1-2,TGTGCCAGCAGCTCTAACACGGTCAACTATGGCTACACCTTC,CASSSNTVNYGYTF
TRBV5-5,TRBD2,many,TRBJ2-3,TGTGCCAGCAGCTTGGACCCTAGCGGGGGGGCCACAGATACGCAGTATTTT,CASSLDPSGGATDTQYF
TRBV11-1,-,few,TRBJ2-4,TGTGCCAGCAGCCACGGTGGTTTAGCCAAAAACATTCAGTACTTC,CASSHGGLAKNIQYF
TRBV29-1,-,-,TRBJ1-4,TGCAGCGTTGGGTATCGCGCAAATGAAAAACTGTTTTTT,CSVGYRANEKLFF
TRBV2,TRBD1,few,TRBJ2-7,TGTGCCAGCAGTCCACAGGGGGCTGAGCAGTACTTC,CASSPQGAEQYF
TRBV29-1,-,many,TRBJ1-2,TGCAGCGGAGGGGAAAGGGGCTATGGCTACACCTTC,CSGGERGYGYTF
TRBV25-1,TRBD2,few,TRBJ2-2,TGTGCCAGCAGTGAGGGTGGACTAGCGGGAAACACCGGGGAGCTGTTTTTT,CASSEGGLAGNTGELFF
TRBV5-1,-,many,TRBJ2-5,TGCGCCAGCAGCTTGGACCTAAAAGAGACCCAGTACTTC,CASSLDLKETQYF
TRBV5-1,TRBD1,-,TRBJ2-1,TGCGCCAGCAGATTACAGGGGGCGCGGAATGAGCAGTTCTTC,CASRLQGARNEQFF
TRBV13,-,many,TRBJ2-3,TGTGCCAGCAGCTCCCGCAGGGCAGCTAGCACAGATACGCAGTATTTT,CASSSRRAASTDTQYF
TRBV5-1,-,-,TRBJ2-7,TGCGCCAGCAGCTTACATTCCTACGAGCAGTACTTC,CASSLHSYEQYF
TRBV28,-,-,TRBJ1-6,TGTGCCAGCAGCCCTCTCAAATCACCCCTCCACTTT,CASSPLKSPLHF
TRBV29-1,TRBD1,few,TRBJ1-1,TGCAGCGTGACGGAAGGGGGCGTCGCTACTGAAGCTTTCTTT,CSVTEGGVATEAFF
TRBV12-3/TRBV12-4,-,many,TRBJ1-6,TGTGCCAGCAGTTTAAACAGGAATTCACCCCTCCACTTT,CASSLNRNSPLHF
TRBV20-1,-,-,TRBJ1-2,TGCAGTGTTCCTAGCACAGATGGCTATGGCTACACCTTC,CSVPSTDGYGYTF
TRBV12-3/TRBV12-4,-,many,TRBJ2-1,TGTGCCAGCACATATTTGGCGGGGTCCCCGAACAATGAGCAGTTCTTC,CASTYLAGSPNNEQFF